This TCR beta chain comes out of a study of shared clonotypes between healthy human individuals. At the level of the study: Donor ages ranged 18 to 49 years: two women, three men. Study-wide results and limits: Relative to their counterparts shared across all four donors, non-shared clonotypes exhibited diminished generation probabilities. Between a handful of donors, naive CD4 clonotypes were shared at a level of about 5%.

Trimming pared 7 bases from V and 0 bases from J, leaving 14 bases between. This CDR3 spans 15 amino acids. Germline V lookup: CDR1 MNHNY, CDR2 SVGAGI (reference sequence). Generated by immunoSEQ multiplex PCR, the TCRdb table keeps only in-frame clones and is missing some. The table lists about 1.5 million clones, around 98% of them singletons. This clone occurred once. The antigen remains unidentified. Material for sequencing was naive CD4+ T cells sorted from blood. Subset described: CD45RA+ positively selected. The source is a man in his thirties or forties in good health. The V and J genes are TRBV6-6 and TRBJ2-3, with D tentatively TRBD2 (7 bases). CDR3 bases: TGTGCCAGCACCAAGGGGGGGATGAGCACAGATACGCAGTATTTT. It translates to CASTKGGMSTDTQYF.